The entry that follows covers one T cell receptor (beta chain) sequence. This clonotype was picked up many times. Its antigen is still unknown. One base away there is no much larger clone; base qualities are not given. The time point label for this specimen denotes: newly diagnosed GD, antithyroid drugs for less than 3 months. For both TCR sequencing and RNA sequencing, RNA was extracted from PBMCs using TRIzol. The diagnosis of Graves' disease was made according to American Thyroid Association guidelines. The patients came from an endocrinology department in Xi'an, China. From each patient, about 9 milliliters of peripheral blood was collected into an EDTA anticoagulant tube. PBMCs were isolated by Ficoll Paque Plus density gradient separation without further T cell sorting. RNA quality was checked with an Agilent 2100 Bioanalyzer and agarose gel, and concentration with a NanoDrop 2000. These data come from a study of regulatory T cells in long-lasting Graves disease listed by TCRdb under 2021. Background on the whole study: Newly diagnosed Graves' disease patients had taken antithyroid drugs for less than 3 months. A total of roughly 35 samples underwent TCR sequencing: around 13 from persistent and about 20 from newly diagnosed Graves' disease patients. Peripheral blood TCR sequencing and RNA sequencing compared persistent Graves' disease patients with newly diagnosed Graves' disease patients. The study took place in China and was registered as a clinical trial. The research as a whole found: Sequencing and analysis were limited to the TCR beta chain. Patients with persistent disease shared more public clonotypes (around 2,700) than newly diagnosed patients did (around 980). Lower TCR Shannon entropy and fewer highly expanded clones were observed in persistent Graves' disease patients than in newly diagnosed patients, which suggested clonal expansion. Only peripheral blood was studied, because thyroid tissue, the primary lesion, was inaccessible. The authors noted that the small sample size was a limitation that may lower accuracy. TRBV28, TRBJ1-2 and TRBJ2-5 were preferentially used in persistent disease, while TRBV20-1 and TRBJ2-1 were favored in newly diagnosed disease.

The trim is 3 bases for V and 9 bases for J, with a gap of 12 bases between the germline ends. From cysteine to phenylalanine, the CDR3 is 14 amino acids long. The DNA shown is the 42-base CDR3, in frame from base 1. Libraries were prepared through multiplex PCR. The listed sequencing device is Illumina HiSeq 4000. TCR beta libraries were built with iRepertoire HTBI primers and Arm-PCR amplification of CDR3 regions. Gel purification was performed on PCR products prior to sequencing. The authors' analysis ran thus. A total of roughly 58 TRBV and more than twelve TRBJ segments were identified across samples and were used for gene usage analysis of CDR3 amino acid clonotypes. COPE and FqMerger were used to merge filtered high-quality paired reads into contigs. BLAST was used to align contigs to IMGT TRBV, TRBD and TRBJ reference genes, and CDR3 was defined according to IMGT. Any clonotype with a frequency above 0.1% was classified as a highly expanded clone. Repertoire diversity was measured by Shannon entropy, and V-J evenness by the Gini coefficient. Public clonotypes were defined as clonotypes shared by more than one individual. TCRdb's own reprocessing of the public reads used fastp at Q25 and MiXCR and kept productive beta chains. For every CDR3 protein sequence, its rows merge into one entry that carries the most common genes and DNA. These V and J calls rely on TCRdb rather than the paper's analysis. The sample has under 700,000 distinct CDR3 sequences on record, about 16% of them singletons. The ten largest clonotypes hold 20% to 25% of the sample.

These sequences were also reported in another study, on T cells in Graves' hyperthyroidism and ophthalmopathy. From that second study: Stable Graves' hyperthyroidism was defined as the absence of progression to ophthalmopathy over 18 months of follow-up. Hyperthyroidism patients were aged 18 to 65 years and newly diagnosed, with disease duration of less than 2 months. Any patient with an uncontrolled infection, another autoimmune disease, pregnancy or lactation was excluded. Diagnoses were established on the basis of clinical symptoms, serum thyroxine and TRAb, thyroid ultrasound, and orbital computed tomography. For the first round of RT-PCR on the TCR CDR3, the HTBI primer set was used together with the Qiagen OneStep RT-PCR kit. Most expanded thyroid clonotypes (frequency above 0.001) were also detected in blood, a finding suggesting that blood repertoires may reflect thyroid immune responses. In cross-validation, a model built on a 13 V-J signature told ophthalmopathy apart from stable hyperthyroidism with over 85% sensitivity and around 83% specificity, and in testing the same model reached 80%/75%. In validation, the model predicted progression to ophthalmopathy with approximately 70% sensitivity and 72.22% specificity, a median of around 6.6 months before onset. TCR V-J signatures able to tell the groups apart were searched for in a discovery cohort of around 95 patients, of whom 40 to 45 had Graves' ophthalmopathy and about 55 had stable Graves' hyperthyroidism. Prospective prediction of ophthalmopathy was tested in an independent validation cohort of approximately 19 hyperthyroidism patients and 15 to 17 patients who later progressed to ophthalmopathy. The 100 or so discovery patients were randomly split 7:3 into training and test sets. Thyroid tissue and blood T-cell repertoires from about 6 Graves' hyperthyroidism patients were also compared in the study. Following sampling, methimazole starting at 30 mg daily was given to hyperthyroidism patients, and high-dose intravenous methylprednisolone was given to ophthalmopathy patients. The libraries were constructed in a second round of multiplex PCR and then size-selected and purified. Libraries were sequenced paired-end with 100 bp reads on an Illumina HiSeq2000. SOAPnuke was used to process the raw data, removing reads that contained adapters or uncalled bases, had a mean Phred below 15, or lacked an exact match to the constant primer or identifier. High-quality paired reads were merged using COPE v1.2.5, and each unique nucleotide sequence was defined as a clonotype. MiTCR v1.1 was used to align the clonotypes against IMGT TRBV, TRBD and TRBJ reference segments. Only V-J combinations with frequency above 0.0001, covering approximately 99% of repertoires, were analysed. The TCS score was defined as F50 (clonal expansion) divided by E x V (chaos), with BLOSUM62-based TCRdist calculated between CDR3 peptides within each V-J. Welch's t-statistics and random forest reduced roughly 540 V-J features to 13, which were used in a naive Bayes classifier (R e1071). Sample size was not statistically predetermined, and investigators were not blinded to group allocation. The paper describes TCR Vbeta CDR3 sequencing of 135 peripheral blood samples, made up of roughly 45 ophthalmopathy patients, around 73 hyperthyroidism patients and some 17 progressor patients.

The specimen comprised peripheral blood mononuclear cells (PBMCs), sampled at new diagnosis, from a patient treated with antithyroid drugs. The TCR was taken from a woman aged 40-65 years with Graves disease. Donor details come from another sample of the same person, matched by shared clones. This chain is built from TRBV12-3 or TRBV12-4 and TRBJ1-6; TRBD1 is possibly the D segment (5 matching bases). The CDR3 in this case is CASSFGGGGSPLHF. The sequence in DNA is TGTGCCAGCAGTTTCGGGGGGGGGGGTTCACCCCTCCACTTT.